This T cell receptor (beta chain) was documented in a study of monozygotic twins with inflammatory bowel disease. The CDR3 sequence is 12 residues long. The TCR libraries each used total RNA (approximately 3,300 ng per library). Researchers generated cDNA in eight separate reactions per sample. PCR of TCRalpha and TCRbeta cDNA was nested, with two rounds of about 15 and 9 cycles. With the 5' RACE reads reprocessed, TCRdb shows one record per CDR3 protein and no DNA. Its clone listing holds 150,000 to 200,000 distinct CDR3 sequences. Sequencing was performed on blood. This clonotype originated in a human donor with ulcerative colitis or Crohn's disease, or a healthy co-twin of an affected twin (not recorded which). The chain couples TRBV12-3 or TRBV12-4 to TRBJ1-2. CDR3 amino acids: CASSFADYGYTF.